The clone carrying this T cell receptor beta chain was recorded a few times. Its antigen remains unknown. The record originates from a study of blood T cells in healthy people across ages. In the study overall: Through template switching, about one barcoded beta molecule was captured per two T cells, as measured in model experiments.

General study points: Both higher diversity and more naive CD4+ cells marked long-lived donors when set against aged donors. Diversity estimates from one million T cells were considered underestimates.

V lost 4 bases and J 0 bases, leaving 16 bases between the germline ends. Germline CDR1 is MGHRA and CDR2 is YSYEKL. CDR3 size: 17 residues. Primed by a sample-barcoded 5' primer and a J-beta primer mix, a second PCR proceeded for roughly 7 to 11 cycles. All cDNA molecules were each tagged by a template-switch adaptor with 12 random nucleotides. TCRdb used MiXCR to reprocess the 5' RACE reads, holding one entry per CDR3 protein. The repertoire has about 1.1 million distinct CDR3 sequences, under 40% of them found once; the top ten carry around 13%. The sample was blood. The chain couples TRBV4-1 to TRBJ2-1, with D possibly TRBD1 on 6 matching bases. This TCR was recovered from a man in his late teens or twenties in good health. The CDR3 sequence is CASSLREGQSSYNEQFF. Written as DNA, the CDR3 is TGCGCCAGCAGCCTAAGAGAAGGACAGAGCTCCTACAATGAGCAGTTCTTC.